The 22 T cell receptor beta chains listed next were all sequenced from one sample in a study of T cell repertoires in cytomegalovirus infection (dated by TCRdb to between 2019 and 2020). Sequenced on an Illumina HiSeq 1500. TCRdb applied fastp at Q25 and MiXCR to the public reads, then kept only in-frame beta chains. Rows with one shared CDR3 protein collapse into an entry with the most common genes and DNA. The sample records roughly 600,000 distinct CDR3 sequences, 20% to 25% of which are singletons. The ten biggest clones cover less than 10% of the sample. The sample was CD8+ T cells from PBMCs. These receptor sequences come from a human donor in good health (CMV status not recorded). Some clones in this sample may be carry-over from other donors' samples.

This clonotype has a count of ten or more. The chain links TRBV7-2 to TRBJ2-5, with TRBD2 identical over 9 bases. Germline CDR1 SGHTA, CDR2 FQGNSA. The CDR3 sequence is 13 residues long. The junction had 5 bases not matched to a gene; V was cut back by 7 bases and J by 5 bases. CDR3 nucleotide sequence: TGTGCCAGCACCGCTCTAGCGGGGGAGACCCAGTACTTC. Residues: CASTALAGETQYF.

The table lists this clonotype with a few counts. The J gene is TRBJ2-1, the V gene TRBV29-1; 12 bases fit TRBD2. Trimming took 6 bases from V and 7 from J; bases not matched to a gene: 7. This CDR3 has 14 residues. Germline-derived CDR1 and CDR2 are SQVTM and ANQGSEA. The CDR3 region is CSVLAGGPGNEQFF. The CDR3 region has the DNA TGCAGCGTGCTAGCGGGGGGGCCGGGGAATGAGCAGTTCTTC.

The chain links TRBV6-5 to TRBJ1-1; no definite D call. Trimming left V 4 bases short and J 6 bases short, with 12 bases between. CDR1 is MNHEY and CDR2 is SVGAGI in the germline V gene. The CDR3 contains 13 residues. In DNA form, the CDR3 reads TGTGCCAGCAGTTTCGCGGGTAACCCTGAAGCTTTCTTT. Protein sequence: CASSFAGNPEAFF.

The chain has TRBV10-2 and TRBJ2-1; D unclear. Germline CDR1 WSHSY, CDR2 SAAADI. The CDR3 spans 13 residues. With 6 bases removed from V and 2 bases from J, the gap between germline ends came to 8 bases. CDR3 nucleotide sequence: TGCGCCAGCAGACAATTCCCCTACAATGAGCAGTTCTTC. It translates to CASRQFPYNEQFF.

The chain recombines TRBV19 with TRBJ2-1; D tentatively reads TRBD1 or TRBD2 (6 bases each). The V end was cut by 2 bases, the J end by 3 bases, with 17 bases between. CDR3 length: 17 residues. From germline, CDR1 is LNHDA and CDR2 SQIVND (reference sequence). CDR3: CASSITLAGGIYNEQFF. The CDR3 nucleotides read TGTGCCAGTAGTATAACCCTGGCCGGGGGCATCTACAATGAGCAGTTCTTC. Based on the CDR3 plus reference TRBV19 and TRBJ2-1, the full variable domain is DGGITQSPKYLFRKEGQNVTLSCEQNLNHDAMYWYRQDPGQGLRLIYYSQIVNDFQKGDIAEGYSVSREKKESFPLTVTSAQKNPTAFYLCASSITLAGGIYNEQFFGPGTRLTVL.

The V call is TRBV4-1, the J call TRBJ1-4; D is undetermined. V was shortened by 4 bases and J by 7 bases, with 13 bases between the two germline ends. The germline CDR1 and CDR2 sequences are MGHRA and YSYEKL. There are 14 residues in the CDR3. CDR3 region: CASSPHPRGEKLFF. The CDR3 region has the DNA TGCGCCAGCAGCCCCCACCCCCGGGGTGAAAAACTGTTTTTT.

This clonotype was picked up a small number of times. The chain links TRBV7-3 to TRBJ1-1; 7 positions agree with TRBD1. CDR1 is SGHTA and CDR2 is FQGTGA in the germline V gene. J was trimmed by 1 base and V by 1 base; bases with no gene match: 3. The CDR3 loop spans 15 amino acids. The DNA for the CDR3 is TGTGCCAGCAGCTTAAACGACAGGGAGAACACTGAAGCTTTCTTT. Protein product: CASSLNDRENTEAFF.

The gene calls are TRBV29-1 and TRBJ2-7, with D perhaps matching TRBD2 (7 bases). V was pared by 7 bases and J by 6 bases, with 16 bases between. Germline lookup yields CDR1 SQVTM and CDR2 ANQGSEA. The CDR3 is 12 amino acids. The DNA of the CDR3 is TGCAGCGCGGTGGGGGGGCTAGGCGAGCAGTACGTC. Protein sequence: CSAVGGLGEQYV.

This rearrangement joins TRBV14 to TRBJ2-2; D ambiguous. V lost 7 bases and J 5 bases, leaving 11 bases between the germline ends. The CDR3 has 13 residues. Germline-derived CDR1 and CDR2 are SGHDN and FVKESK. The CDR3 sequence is CASNSLRTGELFF. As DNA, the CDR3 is TGTGCCAGCAATTCTTTAAGAACCGGGGAGCTGTTTTTT.

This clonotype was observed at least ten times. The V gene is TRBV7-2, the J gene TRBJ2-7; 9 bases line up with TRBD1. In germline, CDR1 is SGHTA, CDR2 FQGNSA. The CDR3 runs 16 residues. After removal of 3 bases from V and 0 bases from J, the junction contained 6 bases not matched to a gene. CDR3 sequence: CASSFPGQGLSYEQYF. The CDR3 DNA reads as TGTGCCAGCAGCTTTCCGGGACAGGGCCTCTCCTACGAGCAGTACTTC.

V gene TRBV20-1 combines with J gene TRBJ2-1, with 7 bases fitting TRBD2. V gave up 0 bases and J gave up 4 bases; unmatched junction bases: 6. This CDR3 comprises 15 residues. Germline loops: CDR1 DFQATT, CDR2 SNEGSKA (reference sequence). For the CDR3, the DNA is TGCAGTGCTAGAGATCTTTACGGGGGGTACAATGAGCAGTTCTTC. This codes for CSARDLYGGYNEQFF.

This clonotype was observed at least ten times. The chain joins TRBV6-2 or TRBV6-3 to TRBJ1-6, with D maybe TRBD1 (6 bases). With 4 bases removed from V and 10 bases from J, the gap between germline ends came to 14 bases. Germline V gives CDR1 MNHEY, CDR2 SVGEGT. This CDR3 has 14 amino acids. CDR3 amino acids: CASSSPGEQSPLHF. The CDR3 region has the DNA TGTGCCAGCAGTTCCCCAGGGGAGCAGTCACCCCTCCACTTT.

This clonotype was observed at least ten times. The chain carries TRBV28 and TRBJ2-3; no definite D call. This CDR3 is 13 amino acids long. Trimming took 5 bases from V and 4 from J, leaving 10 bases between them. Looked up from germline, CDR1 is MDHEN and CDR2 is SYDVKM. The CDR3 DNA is TGTGCCAGCAGTACTGATAGAGCAGATACGCAGTATTTT. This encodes CASSTDRADTQYF.

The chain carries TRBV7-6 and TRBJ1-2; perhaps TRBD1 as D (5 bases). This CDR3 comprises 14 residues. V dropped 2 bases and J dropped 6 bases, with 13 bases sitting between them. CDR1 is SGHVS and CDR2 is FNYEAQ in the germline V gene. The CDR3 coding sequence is TGTGCCAGCAGCTTATATGGGGGAGAGGATGGCTACACCTTC. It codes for CASSLYGGEDGYTF.

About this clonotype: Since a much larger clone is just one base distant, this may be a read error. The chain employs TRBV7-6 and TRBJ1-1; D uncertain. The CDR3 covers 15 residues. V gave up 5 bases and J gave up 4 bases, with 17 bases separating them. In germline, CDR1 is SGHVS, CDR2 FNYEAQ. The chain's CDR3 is CASSPSTVWSTEAFF. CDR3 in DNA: TGTGCCAGCAGCCCCAGCACCGTGTGGAGCACTGAAGCTTTCTTT.

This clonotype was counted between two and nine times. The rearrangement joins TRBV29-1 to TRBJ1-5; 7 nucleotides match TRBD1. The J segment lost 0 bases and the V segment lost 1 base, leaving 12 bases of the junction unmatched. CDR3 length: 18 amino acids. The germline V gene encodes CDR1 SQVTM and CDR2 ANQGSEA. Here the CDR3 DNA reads TGCAGCGTTGAAGGACAGGGTATGGAGGTCTATAGCAATCAGCCCCAGCATTTT. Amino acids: CSVEGQGMEVYSNQPQHF.

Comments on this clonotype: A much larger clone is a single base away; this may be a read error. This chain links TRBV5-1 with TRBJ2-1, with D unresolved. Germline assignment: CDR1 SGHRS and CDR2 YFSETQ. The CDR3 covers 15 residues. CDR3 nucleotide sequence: TGCGCCAGCAGCTTGGTGACTGGCCCCTACAATGAGCGGTTCTTC. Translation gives CASSLVTGPYNERFF.

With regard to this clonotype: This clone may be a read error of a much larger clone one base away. CDR3 DNA: TGTGCCAGCAGTTTTTTGCTCACCGGGGTGCTGTTTTTT. Residues: CASSFLLTGVLFF. The rearrangement uses TRBV12-3 or TRBV12-4 and TRBJ2-2, with D possibly matching TRBD2 (5 bases). CDR3 length: 13 amino acids.

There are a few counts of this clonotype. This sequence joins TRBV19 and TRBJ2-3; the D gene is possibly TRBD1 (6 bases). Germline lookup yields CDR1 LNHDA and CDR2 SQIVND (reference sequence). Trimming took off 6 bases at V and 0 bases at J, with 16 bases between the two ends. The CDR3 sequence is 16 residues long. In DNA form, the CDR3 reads TGTGCCAGTAGGCCTCCCGGGACAACTAGCACAGATACGCAGTATTTT. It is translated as CASRPPGTTSTDTQYF.

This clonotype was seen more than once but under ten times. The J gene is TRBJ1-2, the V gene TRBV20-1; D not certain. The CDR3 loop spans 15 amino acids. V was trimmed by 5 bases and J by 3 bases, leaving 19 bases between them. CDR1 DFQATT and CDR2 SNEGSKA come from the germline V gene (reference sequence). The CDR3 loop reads CSAPRPDLNHYGYTF. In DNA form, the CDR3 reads TGCAGTGCTCCACGTCCGGACCTAAATCACTATGGCTACACCTTC.

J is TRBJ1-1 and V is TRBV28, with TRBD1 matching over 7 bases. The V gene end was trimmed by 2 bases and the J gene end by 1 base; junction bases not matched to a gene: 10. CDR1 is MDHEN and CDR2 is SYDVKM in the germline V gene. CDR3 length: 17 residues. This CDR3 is CASSLGGTENPNTEAFF. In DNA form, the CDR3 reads TGTGCCAGCAGTTTAGGGGGGACAGAGAACCCGAACACTGAAGCTTTCTTT.

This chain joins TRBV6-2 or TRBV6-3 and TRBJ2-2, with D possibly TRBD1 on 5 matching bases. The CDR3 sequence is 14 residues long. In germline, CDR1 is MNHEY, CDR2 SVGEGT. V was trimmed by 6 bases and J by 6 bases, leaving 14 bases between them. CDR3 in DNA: TGTGCCAGCAGGGAACAGGCCCTGGCCGGGGAGCTGTTTTTT. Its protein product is CASREQALAGELFF.